A selection of T cell receptor beta chains follows, all from one sample in a study of T-cell memory formation after mild COVID-19. Each CDR3 protein gets one entry after TCRdb re-called the 5' RACE reads with MiXCR. The table lists about 400,000 distinct CDR3 sequences, about 15% of them singletons. The sequenced sample was PBMCs or a T cell subset sorted from them (not recorded which). Source of these receptors: a man younger than 35 who had mild COVID-19 (a few samples of this study predate the infection). Cell type and time point are not known. CDR3s include the opening cysteine and the closing phenylalanine or tryptophan. Each record gives: D gene, V gene, clone size, J gene, CDR3 DNA, CDR3 protein. D genes are given only for firm matches. Size tells how often a clone was seen (once, few, many) or the class of an expanded clone, and some rows leave it out.

>TRBD2|TRBV6-5|-|TRBJ2-3
TGTGCCAGCAGTTACGGGGGGACTACCACATATACGCAGTATTTT
CASSYGGTTTYTQYF
>-|TRBV5-1|-|TRBJ2-5
TGCGCCAGCAGCTTGGCCGGACAGTACCAAGAGACCCAGTACTTC
CASSLAGQYQETQYF
>-|TRBV7-8|few|TRBJ2-1
TGTGCCAGCAGCAGCATAGGGGTCGGCTACAATGAGCAGTTCTTC
CASSSIGVGYNEQFF
>TRBD1|TRBV5-6|many|TRBJ2-7
TGTGCCAGCAGCAGAAGACAGGGGGCCTACGAGCAGTACTTC
CASSRRQGAYEQYF
>-|TRBV29-1|-|TRBJ2-3
TGCAGCGTTGAAGGGGGAGAAACAGATACGCAGTATTTT
CSVEGGETDTQYF
>-|TRBV6-5|many|TRBJ1-2
TGTGCCAGCAGTTACTCCACAGCTTATGGCTACACCTTC
CASSYSTAYGYTF
>-|TRBV6-2/TRBV6-3|few|TRBJ2-1
TGTGCCAGCAGTTACGTCCGTGAGCAGTTCTTC
CASSYVREQFF
>-|TRBV7-3|few|TRBJ2-5
TGTGCCAGCAGCTTAGAGCAGGGGCAGGGGGAGACCCAGTACTTC
CASSLEQGQGETQYF
>-|TRBV12-3/TRBV12-4|many|TRBJ2-5
TGTGCCAGCAGTTTGGGGCTGAAGGGGACCCAGTACTTC
CASSLGLKGTQYF
>TRBD1|TRBV12-3/TRBV12-4|-|TRBJ1-1
TGTGCCAGCAGGTTCGGGACAGTAGGGACTGAAGCTTTCTTT
CASRFGTVGTEAFF
>-|TRBV7-9|many|TRBJ2-5
TGTGCCAGTCAGAAGATGGACGGAGAGACCCAGTACTTC
CASQKMDGETQYF
>-|TRBV6-5|-|TRBJ1-5
TGTGCCAGCAGGCGGACGGGGAGCAATCAGCCCCAGCATTTT
CASRRTGSNQPQHF
>-|TRBV7-9|few|TRBJ1-5
TGTGCCAGCAGCGCTCAGGGAGAGAATCAGCCCCAGCATTTT
CASSAQGENQPQHF
>-|TRBV4-2|many|TRBJ2-1
TGTGCCAGCAGCCAAGATGGGGAGACGGGGTACAATGAGCAGTTCTTC
CASSQDGETGYNEQFF
>TRBD1|TRBV2|many|TRBJ1-2
TGTGCCAGCAGTCTGACAGGGGGATTGATGAACTATGGCTACACCTTC
CASSLTGGLMNYGYTF
>-|TRBV12-3/TRBV12-4|few|TRBJ1-6
TGTGCCAGCAGTGATGGGGGTGGTAATTCACCCCTCCACTTT
CASSDGGGNSPLHF
>TRBD2|TRBV4-1|-|TRBJ2-3
TGCGCCAGCAGCCAGGTAGCGGGCATATTCACAGATACGCAGTATTTT
CASSQVAGIFTDTQYF
>TRBD2|TRBV9|few|TRBJ2-1
TGTGCCAGCAGCGTAGGTTCGGGGGGCTACAATGAGCAGTTCTTC
CASSVGSGGYNEQFF
>TRBD2|TRBV20-1|-|TRBJ2-2
TGCAGTGCTAGAGATTCTAGCGGGGTCACCGGGGAGCTGTTTTTT
CSARDSSGVTGELFF
>TRBD1|TRBV28|few|TRBJ2-5
TGTGCCACGGGGACAGGGATTAGAGAGACCCAGTACTTC
CATGTGIRETQYF
>-|TRBV7-8|-|TRBJ2-7
TGTGCCAGCAGCCAGATGAGCTCCTACGAGCAGTACTTC
CASSQMSSYEQYF
>TRBD1|TRBV6-5|-|TRBJ1-2
TGTGCCAGCAGTTATCAGGGGGCGAGGGGCTACACCTTC
CASSYQGARGYTF
>-|TRBV7-9|-|TRBJ1-4
TGTGCCAGCAGCTTAGTGGGCCGGGCAGGGAATGAAAAACTGTTTTTT
CASSLVGRAGNEKLFF
>TRBD2|TRBV4-3|many|TRBJ2-3
TGCGCCAGCAGCCAAGTTGCCCCTAGCGGGGGGGCCCGAGATACGCAGTATTTT
CASSQVAPSGGARDTQYF
>TRBD1|TRBV5-1|-|TRBJ1-1
TGCGCCAGCAGCTCGGACAGGGGGGCTGTAGGTGGCACTGAAGCTTTCTTT
CASSSDRGAVGGTEAFF
>-|TRBV6-5|few|TRBJ1-1
TGTGCCAGCAGTTACCTACAAGGCAACCAGAACACTGAAGCTTTCTTT
CASSYLQGNQNTEAFF
>-|TRBV7-2|many|TRBJ1-5
TGTGCCAGCAGCGGTTCCCCAATAGAGCCCCAGCATTTT
CASSGSPIEPQHF
>-|TRBV5-1|-|TRBJ2-5
TGCGCCAGCAGCGTAAACAGGTTATTTGAGACCCAGTACTTC
CASSVNRLFETQYF
>-|TRBV6-6|-|TRBJ2-2
TGTGCCAGCAGTTACTTCGGGGAAACCGGGGAGCTGTTTTTT
CASSYFGETGELFF